This T cell receptor (beta chain) was recovered during a study of T cells in women clearing cervical HPV infection. Study background: Donors had HPV16-related CIN3 or worse; 2 had invasive cancer.

Study observations and caveats: A classifier using richness and V gene abundances reached an AUC of 0.7 to 0.9. TRBV6-7 abundance was lower in cases than controls (around 0.1% versus 0.15%).

The CDR3 totals 16 residues. Germline V gene sequence: CDR1 LNHDA, CDR2 SQIVND (reference sequence). Remarks on this clone: The antigen remains undetermined. The observed sequence ends 3 residues before the CDR3 terminus, with the missing tail filled in from the germline J gene.

Genomic DNA, averaging about 1,100 ng per sample, yielded TCR beta CDR3 via immunoSEQ. This table comes from immunoSEQ multiplex PCR, and its TCRdb copy is limited to in-frame clones, with some not included. This sample's table has around 30,000 clones. The TCR comes from a woman between 18 and 69 years old with a cervical HPV16 infection that either progressed to CIN3+ or cleared (not recorded which). This chain uses TRBV19 with TRBJ2-2, with D tentatively TRBD1 (6 bases). Sequenced sample: blood buffy coat. The covered CDR3 bases are TGTGCCAGTAGTATATCGGACAGATTGGGGCATTCACCG. This translates into CASSISDRLGHSP. The whole CDR3 sequence is CASSISDRLGHSPLFF.